This entry describes one T cell receptor beta chain. The antigen is unknown. The data derive from a study of OX40 agonist ivuxolimab in advanced cancers. In the study overall: In this cohort, patients received ivuxolimab, an agonistic anti-OX40 (CD134) antibody.

Findings and limits, study-wide: Several nonresponders also turned out to have low normalized T-cell clonal expansion. The investigators did not determine what antigen specificity the expanded peripheral T cells had. Among patients with partial responses at 0.1-3.0 mg/kg, clonal expansion was among the lowest.

The V end was cut by 5 bases, the J end by 8 bases, with 16 bases between. Germline-derived CDR1 and CDR2 are SGHTA and FQGNSA. The CDR3 sequence is 15 residues long. Profiling relied on immunoSEQ multiplex PCR, and the TCRdb table lists in-frame clones only, not all of them. The sample shows over 40,000 clones, around 88% of them seen only once. Sample: CD4+ or CD8+ T cells sorted from blood, taken in a trial of the OX40 agonist ivuxolimab. The sequence came from an adult with an advanced solid tumor such as melanoma, head and neck, liver or kidney cancer. This chain links TRBV7-2 with TRBJ1-6; D perhaps matches TRBD1 (5 bases). As DNA, the CDR3 is TGTGCCAGCAGCCAACTGGTAGGGGTTGATTCACCCCTCCACTTT. Protein: CASSQLVGVDSPLHF.